Following are 30 T cell receptor beta chains from one sample sequenced in a study of cytomegalovirus exposure and HLA in healthy donors. PCR amplification relied on 60 Vbeta primers (plus 13 Jbeta primers). Only in-frame clones appear in the TCRdb table, and some are missing; sequencing was by immunoSEQ multiplex PCR. The sample comprises 120,000 or so clones, 55% to 75% of which are singletons, and under 5% rests with the top ten. Material: PBMCs. These receptors came from a man aged 25 to 45 in good health and CMV-seronegative.

The chain employs TRBV4-1 and TRBJ2-6, with D hard to call. This CDR3 region has 17 residues. Trimming pared 1 base from V and 0 bases from J, leaving 10 bases between. CDR1 and CDR2 (germline): MGHRA, YSYEKL. The CDR3 region has the DNA TGCGCCAGCAGCCAAGGTATCCTATACTCTGGGGCCAACGTCCTGACTTTC. It codes for CASSQGILYSGANVLTF.

The chain links TRBV30 to TRBJ1-2; 7 bases line up with TRBD1. The CDR3 consists of 13 residues. V gave up 2 bases and J gave up 4 bases; unmatched junction bases: 4. Germline CDR1 reads GTSNPN; CDR2 reads SVGIG (reference sequence). The DNA of the CDR3 is TGTGCCTGGAGTCAGGGGGGAGTCTATGGCTACACCTTC. Translated: CAWSQGGVYGYTF.

The J gene is TRBJ2-1, the V gene TRBV9; 8 bases fit TRBD2. CDR1 is SGDLS and CDR2 is YYNGEE in the germline V gene. V dropped 0 bases and J dropped 7; count of bases not matched to a gene: 3. This CDR3 region has 14 residues. CDR3 DNA: TGTGCCAGCAGCGTAGTCGGGGGGGGTAATGAGCAGTTCTTC. Its translation is CASSVVGGGNEQFF.

The sample holds a few counts of this clone. V gene TRBV27 combines with J gene TRBJ2-7; tentative D call: TRBD1 (6 bases). Germline V gene sequence: CDR1 MNHEY, CDR2 SMNVEV (reference sequence). The CDR3 runs 15 residues. Trimming removed 6 bases at V and 2 bases at J, with 17 bases between. The chain's CDR3 is CASRLRQVIPYEQYF. As DNA, the CDR3 is TGTGCCAGCAGGTTGAGACAGGTTATTCCCTACGAGCAGTACTTC.

The CDR3 sequence: CASKVPGRLETQYF. DNA for the CDR3: TGTGCCAGCAAGGTACCAGGGAGGTTGGAGACCCAGTACTTC. The J gene is TRBJ2-5, the V gene TRBV27, with a tentative D call TRBD2 (6 bases). Trimming stripped 7 bases from V and 5 bases from J, with 17 bases between. CDR1 and CDR2 from the germline V gene are MNHEY and SMNVEV (reference sequence). The length of the CDR3 is 14 residues.

A few counts support this clone. The chain joins TRBV11-2 to TRBJ2-3; 7 nucleotides agree with TRBD2. This CDR3 contains 16 residues. Germline assignment: CDR1 SGHAT and CDR2 FQNNGV. With V trimmed by 0 bases and J by 4 bases, 7 bases remained unmatched. As DNA, the CDR3 is TGTGCCAGCAGCTTAGATCCCCGGGGGGTATCAGATACGCAGTATTTT. Amino acids: CASSLDPRGVSDTQYF.

The genes are TRBV11-3 and TRBJ2-7; no reliable D call. Germline V gives CDR1 SGHNT, CDR2 YENEEA. V lost 4 bases to trimming and J lost 5 bases, with 6 bases between them. This CDR3 contains 11 residues. Here the CDR3 reads CASSYSHEQYF. The CDR3 DNA sequence: TGTGCCAGCAGCTATAGTCACGAGCAGTACTTC.

The genes are TRBV27 and TRBJ2-7; 8 bases match TRBD1. Germline V gene data show CDR1 as MNHEY and CDR2 as SMNVEV (reference sequence). The CDR3 is made up of 13 amino acids. V lost 5 bases, J lost 3 bases, and 3 bases stayed unmatched. The DNA of the CDR3 is TGTGCCAGCAGTCCCGGGACAGGCTACGAGCAGTACTTC. The encoded protein is CASSPGTGYEQYF.

The chain carries TRBV28 and TRBJ1-2, with 7 bases fitting TRBD1. Germline-derived CDR1 and CDR2 are MDHEN and SYDVKM. V shed 5 bases, J shed 8 bases, and the junction held 8 bases outside the gene matches. The CDR3 sequence is 13 residues long. This chain's CDR3 is CASSEGGIKGYTF. The CDR3 nucleotides are TGTGCCAGCAGTGAAGGGGGCATTAAGGGCTACACCTTC.

This clone occurred a few times. The chain recombines TRBV2 with TRBJ2-1; 9 nucleotides agree with TRBD2. The CDR3 runs to 16 residues. V gave up 6 bases and J gave up 6 bases; unmatched junction bases: 12. The germline V gene encodes CDR1 SNHLY and CDR2 FYNNEI. CDR3 protein: CASSAPWAGGVNEQFF. In DNA, the CDR3 is TGTGCCAGCAGCGCACCCTGGGCGGGGGGGGTCAATGAGCAGTTCTTC. Together with reference TRBV2 and TRBJ2-1, the CDR3 gives the full variable domain: EPEVTQTPSHQVTQMGQEVILRCVPISNHLYFYWYRQILGQKVEFLVSFYNNEISEKSEIFDDQFSVERPDGSNFTLKIRSTKLEDSAMYFCASSAPWAGGVNEQFFGPGTRLTVL.

The chain links TRBV5-1 to TRBJ2-1, with 9 bases matching TRBD1. V was pared by 3 bases and J by 4 bases, with 2 bases of the junction left unmatched. The CDR3 contains 14 residues. Germline V CDR1 and CDR2: SGHRS, YFSETQ. The CDR3 DNA sequence: TGCGCCAGCAGCTCCGGGACAGGGTACAATGAGCAGTTCTTC. Residues: CASSSGTGYNEQFF.

The V gene is TRBV11-3, the J gene TRBJ2-3; maybe TRBD1 (5 bases). V gave up 3 bases and J gave up 0 bases, with 7 bases separating them. The V gene's germline CDR1 is SGHNT and CDR2 YENEEA. The CDR3 is 14 residues long. The CDR3 bases are TGTGCCAGCAGCTTCGACAGAAGCACAGATACGCAGTATTTT. It yields the protein CASSFDRSTDTQYF.

Only one count was recorded for this clone. The V and J genes are TRBV11-2 and TRBJ1-1; D is perhaps TRBD1 (5 bases). V dropped 4 bases and J dropped 5 bases, with 14 bases sitting between them. This CDR3 spans 14 amino acids. CDR1 and CDR2 (germline): SGHAT, FQNNGV. CDR3 sequence (DNA): TGTGCCAGCAGCTCATCTGGGGGGTTGACTGAAGCTTTCTTT. It yields the protein CASSSSGGLTEAFF. The full variable domain, its missing parts supplied by reference TRBV11-2 and TRBJ1-1, is EAGVAQSPRYKIIEKRQSVAFWCNPISGHATLYWYQQILGQGPKLLIQFQNNGVVDDSQLPKDRFSAERLKGVDSTLKIQPAKLEDSAVYLCASSSSGGLTEAFFGQGTRLTVV.

This chain uses TRBV4-1 with TRBJ1-6, with D unclear. V was shortened by 2 bases and J by 5 bases, with 10 bases between the two germline ends. Germline values: CDR1 MGHRA, CDR2 YSYEKL. The CDR3 sequence is 15 residues long. The CDR3 protein is CASSQPVGDNSPLHF. CDR3 in DNA: TGCGCCAGCAGCCAACCCGTCGGGGATAATTCACCCCTCCACTTT.

V usage is TRBV27 and J usage is TRBJ2-7, with D perhaps TRBD1 (7 bases). Deletions cut 3 bases from V and 0 bases from J, with 15 bases between. In germline, CDR1 is MNHEY, CDR2 SMNVEV (reference sequence). The CDR3 extends over 16 amino acids. CDR3 protein: CASSFGGTAISYEQYF. DNA of the CDR3: TGTGCCAGCAGTTTCGGCGGGACAGCGATCTCCTACGAGCAGTACTTC.

The V and J genes are TRBV6-5 and TRBJ1-3, with D possibly being TRBD1 (6 bases). Germline assignment: CDR1 MNHEY and CDR2 SVGAGI. Trimming cost V 7 bases and J 1 base, with 11 bases left between them. This CDR3 region has 14 residues. The CDR3 reads CASKQGLSGNTIYF. In DNA form, the CDR3 reads TGTGCCAGCAAACAGGGTTTATCTGGAAACACCATATATTTT.

V is TRBV30 and J is TRBJ1-2, with 7 nucleotides matching TRBD1. The CDR3 runs to 15 residues. From germline, CDR1 is GTSNPN and CDR2 SVGIG (reference sequence). Trimming removed 5 bases from V and 7 bases from J; junction bases left unmatched: 16. Here the CDR3 DNA reads TGTGCCTGGGTTCCGGGACAGTCCCCGGAGGGTGGCTACACCTTC. It specifies CAWVPGQSPEGGYTF.

Concerning this clone itself: Its ends do not fully match the called genes, so a read error is possible. This chain connects TRBV7-9 to TRBJ2-1; maybe TRBD1 (5 bases). The CDR3 is 16 amino acids. CDR1 is SEHNR and CDR2 is FQNEAQ in the germline V gene (reference sequence). CDR3: CSSSLGLTVYRDEQFF. The CDR3 DNA is TGTTCCAGCAGCTTAGGTCTGACAGTCTATCGGGATGAGCAGTTCTTC. Filled out from reference TRBV7-9 and TRBJ2-1, the complete variable domain reads DTGVSQNPRHKITKRGQNVTFRCDPISEHNRLYWYRQTLGQGPEFLTYFQNEAQLEKSRLLSDRFSAERPKGSFSTLEIQRTEQGDSAMYLCSSSLGLTVYRDEQFFGPGTRLTVL.

Note on this clone: Other DNA sequences in this sample translate to the same CDR3. This chain uses TRBV5-1 with TRBJ2-5; the match to TRBD1 covers 9 bases. CDR1 and CDR2 (germline): SGHRS, YFSETQ. This CDR3 region has 13 residues. The J segment lost 5 bases and the V segment lost 2 bases, leaving 1 base of the junction unmatched. The chain's CDR3 is CASSFGQGETQYF. As DNA, the CDR3 is TGCGCCAGCAGCTTTGGACAGGGGGAGACCCAGTACTTC.

In this sample, this clone turned up a few times. DNA of the CDR3: TGTGCCAGCAGCTTAGTCGGGGTTGGCGGGGCCAACGTCCTGACTTTC. This gives the protein CASSLVGVGGANVLTF. The chain employs TRBV11-2 and TRBJ2-6; D may be TRBD2 (5 bases). CDR3 size: 16 residues. Looked up from germline, CDR1 is SGHAT and CDR2 is FQNNGV. V was cut by 1 base and J by 4 bases, with 11 bases left in between.

V is TRBV4-1 and J is TRBJ2-1, with 9 bases identical to TRBD2. The V segment lost 1 base and the J segment 6 bases; nucleotides outside the gene matches: 4. The CDR3 runs to 15 residues. The germline V gene encodes CDR1 MGHRA and CDR2 YSYEKL. CDR3 DNA sequence: TGCGCCAGCAGCCAAGGCGGGGGGGCCTCCAATGAGCAGTTCTTC. As protein: CASSQGGGASNEQFF.

The rearrangement uses TRBV11-2 and TRBJ2-5; 7 bases align to TRBD2. V shed 4 bases and J 4 bases; nucleotides not matched to a gene: 6. The CDR3 length is 14 residues. CDR1 and CDR2 (germline): SGHAT, FQNNGV. This CDR3 reads CASSSQAGTETQYF. In DNA form, the CDR3 reads TGTGCCAGCAGCTCGCAAGCGGGGACAGAGACCCAGTACTTC.

This CDR3 reads CASSPSANRNQPQHF. The CDR3 bases are TGTGCCAGCTCACCGAGTGCAAATCGCAATCAGCCCCAGCATTTT. The V call is TRBV18, the J call TRBJ1-5, with D unclear. Germline values: CDR1 KGHSH, CDR2 LQKENI. The V gene lost 3 bases and the J gene lost 2 bases, with 11 bases spanning the gap. The CDR3 runs 15 residues.

The chain uses TRBV6-1 and TRBJ1-1, with D possibly being TRBD1 (6 bases). The V and J ends lost 6 bases and 5 bases respectively, with 13 bases between them. Germline loops: CDR1 MNHNS, CDR2 SASEGT. The CDR3 length is 13 residues. In DNA form, the CDR3 reads TGTGCCAGCAGCGTTACAGGGAGAACTGAAGCTTTCTTT. Protein product: CASSVTGRTEAFF.

A few counts support this clone. The chain couples TRBV7-8 to TRBJ1-2, with D unclear. Trimming took off 0 bases at V and 4 bases at J, with 12 bases between the two ends. The CDR3 totals 15 residues. Germline assignment: CDR1 SGHVS and CDR2 FQNEAQ. The CDR3 sequence is CASSLARELIYGYTF. CDR3 DNA: TGTGCCAGCAGCTTAGCGCGAGAGCTGATCTATGGCTACACCTTC.

The rearrangement links TRBV6-6 to TRBJ1-1; 10 bases map to TRBD1. Trimming took 5 bases from V and 6 from J; bases not matched to a gene: 9. Germline CDR1 MNHNY, CDR2 SVGAGI (reference sequence). The CDR3 sequence is 15 residues long. Here the CDR3 DNA reads TGTGCCAGCAGTACACCCCGGGACAGGGGCGCTGAAGCTTTCTTT. It specifies CASSTPRDRGAEAFF.

The gene calls are TRBV2 and TRBJ1-1, with 8 bases fitting TRBD1. The CDR3 covers 15 residues. Germline CDR1 and CDR2: SNHLY and FYNNEI. Trimming removed 4 bases from V and 4 bases from J; junction bases left unmatched: 8. The CDR3 here is CASSASGGSFTEAFF. CDR3 sequence (DNA): TGTGCCAGCAGTGCATCAGGGGGCAGTTTCACTGAAGCTTTCTTT. Combining the CDR3 with reference TRBV2 and TRBJ1-1 gives the whole variable domain EPEVTQTPSHQVTQMGQEVILRCVPISNHLYFYWYRQILGQKVEFLVSFYNNEISEKSEIFDDQFSVERPDGSNFTLKIRSTKLEDSAMYFCASSASGGSFTEAFFGQGTRLTVV.

V and J are TRBV5-1 and TRBJ2-2; a weak D match, TRBD2 (6 bases). The CDR3 has 14 residues. Germline CDR1 and CDR2: SGHRS and YFSETQ. Trimming removed 5 bases at V and 6 bases at J, with 14 bases between. CDR3 region: CASRGLLTAGELFF. CDR3 bases: TGCGCCAGCAGGGGACTCCTCACCGCCGGGGAGCTGTTTTTT.

The chain couples TRBV7-9 to TRBJ1-4, with D perhaps matching TRBD1 (6 bases). The CDR3 length is 18 residues. V dropped 5 bases and J dropped 5 bases, with 24 bases sitting between them. CDR1 and CDR2 from the germline V gene are SEHNR and FQNEAQ (reference sequence). In DNA, the CDR3 is TGTGCCAGCAGCCGCACCCCCGTGCCCTTGGACAGCAATGAAAAACTGTTTTTT. This codes for CASSRTPVPLDSNEKLFF.

This clone was seen a handful of times. The chain is built from TRBV27 and TRBJ2-5; D not certain. Trimming pared 3 bases from V and 1 base from J, leaving 12 bases between. The CDR3 extends over 15 amino acids. CDR1 is MNHEY, CDR2 SMNVEV, per germline (reference sequence). CDR3 nucleotides: TGTGCCAGCAGTTTCGCATATAACACCCAAGAGACCCAGTACTTC. This codes for CASSFAYNTQETQYF.